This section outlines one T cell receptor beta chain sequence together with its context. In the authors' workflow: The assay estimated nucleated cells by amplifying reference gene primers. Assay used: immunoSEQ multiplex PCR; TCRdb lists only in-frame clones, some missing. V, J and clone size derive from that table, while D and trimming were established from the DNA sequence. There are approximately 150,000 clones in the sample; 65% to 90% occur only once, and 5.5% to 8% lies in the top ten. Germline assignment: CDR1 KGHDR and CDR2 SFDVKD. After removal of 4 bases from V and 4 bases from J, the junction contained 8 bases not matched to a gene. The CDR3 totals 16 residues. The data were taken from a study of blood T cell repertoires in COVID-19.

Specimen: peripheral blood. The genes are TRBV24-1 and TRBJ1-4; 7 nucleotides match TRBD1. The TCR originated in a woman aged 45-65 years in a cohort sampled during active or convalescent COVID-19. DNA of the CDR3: TGTGCCACCAGTGACCCCACAGGGGAAGGTAATGAAAAACTGTTTTTT. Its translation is CATSDPTGEGNEKLFF.